These 19 T cell receptor beta chains were sequenced from one sample in a study of T cells in tuberculosis. TCRdb keeps only in-frame clones here, not all; method: immunoSEQ multiplex PCR. The table lists around 29,000 clones, more than 80% of them singletons. The sample was PBMCs. The receptors were sampled from a donor between 10 and 35 years old with latent tuberculosis or without tuberculosis infection.

The chain employs TRBV5-1 and TRBJ2-1; 9 nucleotides align to TRBD2. V trimming: 3 bases; J trimming: 8 bases; junction bases outside the gene matches: 9. The CDR3 runs 15 residues. From germline, CDR1 is SGHRS and CDR2 YFSETQ. This CDR3 reads CASSSGAGLAYEQFF. CDR3 in DNA: TGCGCCAGCAGCTCTGGAGCGGGACTAGCCTATGAGCAGTTCTTC.

The chain couples TRBV6-1 to TRBJ2-7, with 11 bases aligning to TRBD2. This CDR3 region has 15 residues. Looked up from germline, CDR1 is MNHNS and CDR2 is SASEGT. The ends lost 2 bases at V and 5 bases at J; junction bases unmatched: 5. CDR3 residues: CASSEYLAGGDEQYF. CDR3 DNA: TGTGCCAGCAGTGAATACTTAGCGGGAGGGGACGAGCAGTACTTC.

This rearrangement joins TRBV5-1 to TRBJ1-5, with D unclear. This CDR3 spans 13 amino acids. Trimming removed 0 bases from V and 5 bases from J, with 6 bases in between. Germline values: CDR1 SGHRS, CDR2 YFSETQ. This CDR3 is CASSLGLHQPQHF. In DNA form, the CDR3 reads TGCGCCAGCAGCTTGGGACTACATCAGCCCCAGCATTTT.

This chain joins TRBV13 and TRBJ1-1; no reliable D call. Germline V CDR1 and CDR2: PRHDT, FYEKMQ (reference sequence). The ends were cut back, 3 bases at V and 5 bases at J, with 4 bases in the middle. The CDR3 runs 11 residues. The CDR3 DNA reads as TGTGCCAGCAGCTTCGGGACTGAAGCTTTCTTT. This translates into CASSFGTEAFF.

This clone was seen only once. The genes are TRBV15 and TRBJ2-7; TRBD2 might be the D (6 bases). CDR3 length: 14 residues. V gave up 0 bases and J gave up 6 bases, with 12 bases separating them. CDR1 and CDR2 (germline): LNHNV, YYDKDF (reference sequence). Here the CDR3 DNA reads TGTGCCACCAGCAGAGACCGACTAGTTGGCGAGCAGTACTTC. This gives the protein CATSRDRLVGEQYF.

The V gene is TRBV7-2, the J gene TRBJ1-5, with D possibly TRBD1 on 6 matching bases. The germline CDR1 and CDR2 sequences are SGHTA and FQGNSA. This CDR3 is built from 15 residues. Trimming cost V 5 bases and J 5 bases, with 16 bases left between them. The CDR3 region has the DNA TGTGCCAGCAGCGCCCACGGGGGGCGAGATCAGCCCCAGCATTTT. It encodes CASSAHGGRDQPQHF.

The V and J genes are TRBV11-2 and TRBJ2-3; D might be TRBD2 (6 bases). With 4 bases removed from V and 1 base from J, the gap between germline ends came to 12 bases. The length of the CDR3 is 15 residues. Per germline, CDR1 SGHAT and CDR2 FQNNGV. The CDR3 loop is CASSSEVAGTDTQYF. The CDR3 nucleotides read TGTGCCAGCAGCTCCGAGGTAGCGGGCACAGATACGCAGTATTTT.

The J gene is TRBJ1-5, the V gene TRBV28, with TRBD1 matching 8 bases. Germline loops: CDR1 MDHEN, CDR2 SYDVKM. The V gene end was trimmed by 6 bases and the J gene end by 2 bases; junction bases not matched to a gene: 6. The CDR3 spans 15 residues. The CDR3 nucleotides are TGTGCCAGCAGCTCTCAGGGGGCCGGCAATCAGCCCCAGCATTTT. Protein sequence: CASSSQGAGNQPQHF.

The V gene is TRBV30, the J gene TRBJ1-6; D is uncertain. The germline CDR1 and CDR2 sequences are GTSNPN and SVGIG (reference sequence). This CDR3 has 15 amino acids. Trimming removed 4 bases from V and 0 bases from J, with 10 bases in between. The CDR3 DNA reads TGTGCCTGGACAAAGGAGAGCTCCTATAATTCACCCCTCCACTTT. Translation gives CAWTKESSYNSPLHF.

The chain uses TRBV14 and TRBJ2-7; TRBD2 aligns across 9 bases. CDR1 and CDR2 from the germline V gene are SGHDN and FVKESK. Losses at the gene ends were 1 base for V and 3 bases for J; bases not matched to a gene: 4. CDR3 length: 15 residues. The CDR3: CASSQGLAEYYEQYF. The CDR3 DNA sequence: TGTGCCAGCAGCCAAGGACTAGCGGAATACTACGAGCAGTACTTC.

V gene TRBV2 combines with J gene TRBJ2-1, with D possibly being TRBD1 (5 bases). This CDR3 has 18 residues. Germline-derived CDR1 and CDR2 are SNHLY and FYNNEI. Between the trimmed V and J ends, which lost 1 base and 5 bases, there was a span of 21 bases. The CDR3 reads CASSEGGPGSAMNNEQFF. CDR3 DNA sequence: TGTGCCAGCAGTGAAGGGGGCCCCGGCTCCGCGATGAACAATGAGCAGTTCTTC.

This chain joins TRBV18 and TRBJ2-3; 7 positions agree with TRBD2. The V and J ends lost 0 bases and 6 bases, in that order; junction bases with no gene match: 0. Germline-derived CDR1 and CDR2 are KGHSH and LQKENI. The CDR3 spans 13 residues. CDR3 in amino acids: CASSPPGGDTQYF. The CDR3 DNA reads TGTGCCAGCTCACCACCGGGGGGGGATACGCAGTATTTT.

The genes are TRBV4-3 and TRBJ2-1; weak D call: TRBD2 (6 bases). The CDR3 sequence is 18 residues long. Germline CDR1 and CDR2: LGHNA and YSLEER. Trimming left V 0 bases short and J 0 bases short, with 15 bases between. Here the CDR3 DNA reads TGCGCCAGCAGCCAAGATACGGGAGTAGGAAGCTCCTACAATGAGCAGTTCTTC. Protein: CASSQDTGVGSSYNEQFF.

The sample holds one count of this clone. This sequence joins TRBV29-1 and TRBJ1-2; D ambiguous. V was shortened by 3 bases and J by 8 bases, with 19 bases between the two germline ends. The CDR3 covers 14 residues. CDR1 and CDR2 from the germline V gene are SQVTM and ANQGSEA. The CDR3 DNA sequence: TGCAGCGTTGAGAGCAGGACTCGGGCGGGGGGCTACACCTTC. It specifies CSVESRTRAGGYTF.

V and J are TRBV18 and TRBJ2-7, with a tentative D call TRBD1 (6 bases). V was shortened by 3 bases and J by 0 bases, with 12 bases between the two germline ends. The CDR3 length is 15 residues. CDR1 and CDR2 from the germline V gene are KGHSH and LQKENI. Here the CDR3 reads CASSPLGGFSYEQYF. CDR3 DNA sequence: TGTGCCAGCTCACCCCTAGGGGGTTTCTCCTACGAGCAGTACTTC.

This chain connects TRBV19 to TRBJ2-5; the D gene is possibly TRBD1 (6 bases). Germline CDR1 reads LNHDA; CDR2 reads SQIVND (reference sequence). CDR3 length: 15 amino acids. Trimming removed 5 bases from V and 2 bases from J, with 15 bases in between. The CDR3: CASSPLNRAQETQYF. CDR3 DNA: TGTGCCAGTAGTCCCTTGAACAGGGCACAAGAGACCCAGTACTTC.

This clone was observed once. The chain combines TRBV15 with TRBJ1-6; D is uncertain. From germline, CDR1 is LNHNV and CDR2 YYDKDF (reference sequence). The CDR3 extends over 14 amino acids. The V gene lost 0 bases and the J gene lost 7 bases, with 7 bases spanning the gap. This chain's CDR3 is CATSRDWANSPLHF. The CDR3 DNA follows: TGTGCCACCAGCAGAGATTGGGCAAATTCACCCCTCCACTTT.

The V and J genes are TRBV11-3 and TRBJ1-1, with 7 nucleotides matching TRBD1. Per the germline V gene, CDR1 is SGHNT and CDR2 is YENEEA. The CDR3 spans 14 residues. Trimming at V came to 3 bases and at J to 4 bases, leaving 5 bases not matched to a gene. CDR3 sequence: CASSFRGDSTEAFF. CDR3 in DNA: TGTGCCAGCAGCTTTAGGGGGGACAGCACTGAAGCTTTCTTT.

The V gene is TRBV7-2, the J gene TRBJ2-7; possibly TRBD2 for D (5 bases). V lost 4 bases and J lost 3, with 13 bases in between. Germline CDR1 is SGHTA and CDR2 is FQGNSA. The CDR3 covers 14 residues. The CDR3 region is CASSWRRALYEQYF. DNA of the CDR3: TGTGCCAGCAGCTGGCGGCGGGCCCTCTACGAGCAGTACTTC.